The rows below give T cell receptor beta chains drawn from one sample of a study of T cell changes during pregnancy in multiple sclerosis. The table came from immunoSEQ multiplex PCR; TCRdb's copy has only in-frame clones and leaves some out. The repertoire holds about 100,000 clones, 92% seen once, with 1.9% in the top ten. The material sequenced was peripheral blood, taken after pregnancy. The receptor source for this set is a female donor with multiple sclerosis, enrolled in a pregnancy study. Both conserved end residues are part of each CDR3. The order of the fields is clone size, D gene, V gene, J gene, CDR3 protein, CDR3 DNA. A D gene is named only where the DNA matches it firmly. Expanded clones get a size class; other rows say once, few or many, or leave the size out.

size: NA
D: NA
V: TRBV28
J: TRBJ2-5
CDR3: CASSPSGGGKWTQYF
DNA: TGTGCCAGCAGTCCGTCGGGGGGCGGGAAGTGGACCCAGTACTTC

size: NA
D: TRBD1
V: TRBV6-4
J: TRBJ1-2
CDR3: CASSDAPGQGAQGYTF
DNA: TGTGCCAGCAGTGACGCCCCGGGACAGGGGGCGCAAGGCTACACCTTC

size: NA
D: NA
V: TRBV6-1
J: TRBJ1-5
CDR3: CASSEGRGDQPQHF
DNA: TGTGCCAGCAGTGAAGGCAGGGGCGATCAGCCCCAGCATTTT

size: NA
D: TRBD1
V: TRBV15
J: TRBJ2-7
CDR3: CATSRDRDRPYEQYF
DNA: TGTGCCACCAGCAGAGACCGGGACAGACCCTACGAGCAGTACTTC

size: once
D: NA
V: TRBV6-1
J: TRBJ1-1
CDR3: CASSEGSVTEAFF
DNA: TGTGCCAGCAGTGAAGGGAGCGTCACTGAAGCTTTCTTT

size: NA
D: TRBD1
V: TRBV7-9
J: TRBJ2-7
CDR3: CASSDDRGGYEQYF
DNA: TGTGCCAGCAGCGACGACAGGGGGGGCTACGAGCAGTACTTC

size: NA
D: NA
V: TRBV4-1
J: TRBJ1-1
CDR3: CASSQEGFRGGWNTEAFF
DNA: TGCGCCAGCAGCCAAGAAGGATTTAGGGGAGGCTGGAACACTGAAGCTTTCTTT

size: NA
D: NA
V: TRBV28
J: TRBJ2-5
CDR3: CASRTTGETQYF
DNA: TGTGCCAGCAGAACTACAGGAGAGACCCAGTACTTC

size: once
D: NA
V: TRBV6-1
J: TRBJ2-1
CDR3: CASSKAGFSTNEQFF
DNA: TGTGCCAGCTCTAAAGCAGGGTTTTCTACCAATGAGCAGTTCTTC

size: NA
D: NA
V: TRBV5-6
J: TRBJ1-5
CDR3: CASSFRSGSNQPQHF
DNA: TGTGCCAGCAGCTTCCGGTCAGGGAGCAATCAGCCCCAGCATTTT

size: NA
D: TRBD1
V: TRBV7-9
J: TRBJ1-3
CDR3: CASSPGQGGGNTIYF
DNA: TGTGCCAGCAGCCCGGGACAGGGGGGAGGAAACACCATATATTTT

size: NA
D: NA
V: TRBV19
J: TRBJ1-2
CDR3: CASMAGSWYGYTF
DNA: TGTGCCAGTATGGCGGGCAGTTGGTATGGCTACACCTTC

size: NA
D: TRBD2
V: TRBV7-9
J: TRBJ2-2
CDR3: CASSSYRTSGTGELFF
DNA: TGTGCCAGCAGCTCCTATAGGACTAGCGGGACCGGGGAGCTGTTTTTT

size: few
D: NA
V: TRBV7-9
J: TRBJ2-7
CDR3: CASSIYRDTDYEQYF
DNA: TGTGCCAGCAGCATTTACCGGGACACCGACTACGAGCAGTACTTC

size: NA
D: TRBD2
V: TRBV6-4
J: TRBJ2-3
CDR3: CASSDSAGDTDTQYF
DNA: TGTGCCAGCAGTGACTCGGCGGGAGACACAGATACGCAGTATTTT

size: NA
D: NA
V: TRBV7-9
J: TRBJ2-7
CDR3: CASSLGGTYYEQYF
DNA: TGTGCCAGCAGCTTAGGCGGCACCTACTACGAGCAGTACTTC

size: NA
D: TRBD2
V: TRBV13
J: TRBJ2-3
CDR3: CASSPGGGTTDTQYF
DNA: TGTGCCAGCAGCCCGGGGGGAGGGACCACAGATACGCAGTATTTT

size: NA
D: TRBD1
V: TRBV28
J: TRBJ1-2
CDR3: CASRRGRQGFDGYTF
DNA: TGTGCCAGCAGGAGGGGAAGACAGGGTTTTGATGGCTACACCTTC

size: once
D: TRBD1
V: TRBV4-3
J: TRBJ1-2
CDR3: CASSQLGQGYGYTF
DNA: TGCGCCAGCAGCCAACTTGGACAGGGGTATGGCTACACCTTC

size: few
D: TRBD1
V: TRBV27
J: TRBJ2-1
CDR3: CASSPRTGGWNEQFF
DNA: TGTGCCAGCAGTCCTCGGACAGGGGGCTGGAATGAGCAGTTCTTC

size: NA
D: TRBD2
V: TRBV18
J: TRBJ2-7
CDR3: CASSPLLAFEQYF
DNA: TGTGCCAGCTCACCGTTACTAGCGTTTGAGCAGTACTTC

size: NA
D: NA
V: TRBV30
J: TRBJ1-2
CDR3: CAWSVGGDYGYTF
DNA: TGTGCCTGGAGTGTCGGGGGGGACTATGGCTACACCTTC

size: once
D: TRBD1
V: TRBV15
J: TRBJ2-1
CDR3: CATSRDRELWDRTYNEQFF
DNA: TGTGCCACCAGCAGAGATCGGGAACTTTGGGACAGGACTTACAATGAGCAGTTCTTC

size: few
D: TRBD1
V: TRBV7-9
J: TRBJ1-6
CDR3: CASSRAGGGSASPLHF
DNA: TGTGCCAGCAGTCGAGCAGGGGGCGGATCGGCATCACCCCTCCACTTT

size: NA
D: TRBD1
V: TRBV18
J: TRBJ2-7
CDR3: CASSRGRTGSGYEQYF
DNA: TGTGCCAGCTCACGAGGTAGGACAGGATCGGGCTACGAGCAGTACTTC

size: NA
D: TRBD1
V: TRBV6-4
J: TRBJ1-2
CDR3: CASSDGQGNYGYTF
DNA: TGTGCCAGCAGTGACGGACAGGGGAACTATGGCTACACCTTC

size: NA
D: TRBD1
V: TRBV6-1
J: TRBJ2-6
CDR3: CASIRQGPGANVLTF
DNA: TGTGCCAGCATCCGACAGGGGCCTGGGGCCAACGTCCTGACTTTC

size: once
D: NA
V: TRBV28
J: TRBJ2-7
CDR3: CASSLRTPSGEQYF
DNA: TGTGCCAGCAGTTTGAGGACCCCGTCGGGGGAGCAGTACTTC

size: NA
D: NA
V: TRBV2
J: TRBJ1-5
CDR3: CASSERTDSNQPQHF
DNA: TGTGCCAGCAGTGAGAGGACTGATAGCAATCAGCCCCAGCATTTT

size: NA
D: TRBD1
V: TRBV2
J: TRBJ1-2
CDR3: CASIQTGAYGYTF
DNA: TGTGCCAGCATACAAACAGGGGCCTATGGCTACACCTTC

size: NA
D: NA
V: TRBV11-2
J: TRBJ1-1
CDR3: CASSLDRNTEAFF
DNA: TGTGCCAGCAGCCTTGACAGGAACACTGAAGCTTTCTTT

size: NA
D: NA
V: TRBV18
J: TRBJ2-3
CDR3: CASSPPGGASDTQYF
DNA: TGTGCCAGCTCACCACCGGGGGGGGCGTCAGATACGCAGTATTTT

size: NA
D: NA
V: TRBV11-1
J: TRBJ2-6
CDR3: CASSKRPRGASGANVLTF
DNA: TGTGCCAGCAGCAAACGCCCCAGGGGGGCCTCTGGGGCCAACGTCCTGACTTTC

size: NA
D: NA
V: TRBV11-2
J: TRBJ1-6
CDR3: CASSLTGSVNSPLHF
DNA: TGTGCCAGCAGCCTAACAGGGAGTGTCAATTCACCCCTCCACTTT

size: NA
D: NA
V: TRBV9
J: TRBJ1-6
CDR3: CASSVASLNSPLHF
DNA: TGTGCCAGCAGCGTAGCCTCACTGAATTCACCCCTCCACTTT